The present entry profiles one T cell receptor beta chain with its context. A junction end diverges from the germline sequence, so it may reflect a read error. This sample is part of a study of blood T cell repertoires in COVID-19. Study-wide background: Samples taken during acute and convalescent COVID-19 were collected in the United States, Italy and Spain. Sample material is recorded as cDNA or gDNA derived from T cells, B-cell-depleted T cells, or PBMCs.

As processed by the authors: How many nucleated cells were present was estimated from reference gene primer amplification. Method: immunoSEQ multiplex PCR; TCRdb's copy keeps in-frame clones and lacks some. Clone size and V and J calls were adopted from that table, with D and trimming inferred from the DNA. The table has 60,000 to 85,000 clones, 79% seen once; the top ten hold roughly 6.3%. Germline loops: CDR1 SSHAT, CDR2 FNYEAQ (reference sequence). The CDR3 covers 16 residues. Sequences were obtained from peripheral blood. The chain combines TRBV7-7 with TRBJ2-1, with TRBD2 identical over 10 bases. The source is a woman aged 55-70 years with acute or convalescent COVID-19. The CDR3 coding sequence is TGTGCTAGCAGCCCTAGAAGCGGGGGGGCCTACAATGAGCAGTTCTTC. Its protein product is CASSPRSGGAYNEQFF.